This T cell receptor (beta chain) was identified during a study of blood T cells in healthy people across ages. Combining a sample-barcoded 5' primer with a J-beta primer mix, a second PCR ran for 7 to 11 cycles. In TCRdb, the 5' RACE reads were re-called with MiXCR into one record per CDR3 protein. Of some 1.5 million distinct CDR3 sequences in the sample, 28% are singletons; the top ten hold less than 9.5%. The CDR3 sequence is 14 residues long. The germline CDR1 and CDR2 sequences are DFQATT and SNEGSKA (reference sequence). V gave up 7 bases and J gave up 0 bases, with 12 bases separating them. Donors were healthy Caucasian individuals from Russia aged roughly 6 to 95.

The V gene is TRBV20-1, the J gene TRBJ2-2; D uncertain. This clonotype originated in a woman in her twenties or thirties in good health. The specimen was blood. DNA of the CDR3: TGCAGTGTCCCACGCCACGCGAACACCGGGGAGCTGTTTTTT. This sequence encodes CSVPRHANTGELFF.